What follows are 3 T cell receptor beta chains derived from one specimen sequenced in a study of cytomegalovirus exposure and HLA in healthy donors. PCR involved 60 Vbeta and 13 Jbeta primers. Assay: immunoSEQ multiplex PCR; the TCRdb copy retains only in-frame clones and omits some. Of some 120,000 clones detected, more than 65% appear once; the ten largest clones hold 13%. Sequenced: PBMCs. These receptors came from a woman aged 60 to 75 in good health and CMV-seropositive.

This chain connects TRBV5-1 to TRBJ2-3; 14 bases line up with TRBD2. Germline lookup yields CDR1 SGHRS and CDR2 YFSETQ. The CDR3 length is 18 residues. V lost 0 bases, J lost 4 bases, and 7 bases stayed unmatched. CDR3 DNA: TGCGCCAGCAGCTTGGTGGGGACTAGCGGGAGTTTGTCAGATACGCAGTATTTT. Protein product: CASSLVGTSGSLSDTQYF.

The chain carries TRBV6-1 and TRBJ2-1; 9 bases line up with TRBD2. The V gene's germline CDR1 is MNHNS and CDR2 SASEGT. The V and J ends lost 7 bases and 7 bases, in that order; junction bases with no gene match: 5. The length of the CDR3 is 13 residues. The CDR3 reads CASNPAGGNEQFF. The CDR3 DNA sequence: TGTGCCAGCAACCCAGCGGGAGGAAATGAGCAGTTCTTC.

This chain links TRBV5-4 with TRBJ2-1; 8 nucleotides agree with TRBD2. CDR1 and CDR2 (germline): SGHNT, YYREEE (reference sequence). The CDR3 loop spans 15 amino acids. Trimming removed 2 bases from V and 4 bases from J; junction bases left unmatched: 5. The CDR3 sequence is CASSFGAGEYNEQFF. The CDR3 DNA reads TGTGCCAGCAGCTTCGGAGCGGGAGAGTACAATGAGCAGTTCTTC.